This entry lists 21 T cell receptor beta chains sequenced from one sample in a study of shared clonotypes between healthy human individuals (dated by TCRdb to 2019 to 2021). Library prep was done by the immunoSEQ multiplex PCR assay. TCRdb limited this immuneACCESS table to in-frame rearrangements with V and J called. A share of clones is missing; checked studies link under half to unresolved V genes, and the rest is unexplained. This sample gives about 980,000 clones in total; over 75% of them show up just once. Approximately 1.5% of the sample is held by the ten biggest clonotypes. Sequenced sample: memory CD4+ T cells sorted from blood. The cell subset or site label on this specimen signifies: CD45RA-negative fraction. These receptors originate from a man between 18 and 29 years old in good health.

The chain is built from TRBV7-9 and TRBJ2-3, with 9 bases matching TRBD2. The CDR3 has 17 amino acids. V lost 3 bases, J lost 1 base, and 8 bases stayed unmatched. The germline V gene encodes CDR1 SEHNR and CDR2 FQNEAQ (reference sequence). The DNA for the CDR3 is TGTGCCAGCAGCTTCGGCGCTAGCGGGACTGGCACAGATACGCAGTATTTT. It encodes CASSFGASGTGTDTQYF.

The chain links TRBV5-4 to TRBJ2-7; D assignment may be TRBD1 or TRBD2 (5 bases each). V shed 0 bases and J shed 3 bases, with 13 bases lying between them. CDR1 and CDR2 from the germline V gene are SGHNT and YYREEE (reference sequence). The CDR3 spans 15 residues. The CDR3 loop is CASSLAGTSSYEQYF. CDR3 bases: TGTGCCAGCAGCTTGGCCGGGACCTCCAGCTACGAGCAGTACTTC.

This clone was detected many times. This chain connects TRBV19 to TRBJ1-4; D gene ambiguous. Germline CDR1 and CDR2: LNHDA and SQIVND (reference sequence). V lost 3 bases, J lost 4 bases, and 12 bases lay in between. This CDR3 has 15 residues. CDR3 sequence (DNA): TGTGCCAGTAGTATCGGGCCAGCGGGTAATGAAAAACTGTTTTTT. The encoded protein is CASSIGPAGNEKLFF.

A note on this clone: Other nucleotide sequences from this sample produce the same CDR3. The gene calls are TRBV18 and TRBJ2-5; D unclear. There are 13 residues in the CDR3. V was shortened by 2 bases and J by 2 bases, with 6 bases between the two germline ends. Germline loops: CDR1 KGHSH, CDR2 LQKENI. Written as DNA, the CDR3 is TGTGCCAGCTCACCAGCAGCACAAGAGACCCAGTACTTC. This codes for CASSPAAQETQYF.

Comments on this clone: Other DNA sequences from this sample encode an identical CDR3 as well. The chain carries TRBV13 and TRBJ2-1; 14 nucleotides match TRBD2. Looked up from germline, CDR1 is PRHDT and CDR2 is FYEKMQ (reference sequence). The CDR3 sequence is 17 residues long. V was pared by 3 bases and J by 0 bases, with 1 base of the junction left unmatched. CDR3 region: CASSFGTSGSSYNEQFF. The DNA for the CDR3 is TGTGCCAGCAGCTTCGGGACTAGCGGGAGCTCCTACAATGAGCAGTTCTTC.

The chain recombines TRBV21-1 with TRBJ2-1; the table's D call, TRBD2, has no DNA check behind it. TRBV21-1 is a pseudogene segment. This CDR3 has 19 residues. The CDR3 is CASSSPGTSMSSSRHEQFF. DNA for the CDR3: TGTGCCAGCAGCAGCCCCGGGACTAGCATGTCCTCAAGCCGTCATGAGCAGTTCTTC.

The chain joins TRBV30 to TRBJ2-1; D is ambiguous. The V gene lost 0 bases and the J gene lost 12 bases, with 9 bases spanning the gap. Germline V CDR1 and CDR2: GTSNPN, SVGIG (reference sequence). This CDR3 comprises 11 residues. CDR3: CAWSVRVGQFF. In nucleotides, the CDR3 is TGTGCCTGGAGTGTACGTGTGGGGCAGTTCTTC. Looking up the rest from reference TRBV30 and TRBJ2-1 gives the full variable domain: SQTIHQWPATLVQPVGSPLSLECTVEGTSNPNLYWYRQAAGRGLQLLFYSVGIGQISSEVPQNLSASRPQDRQFILSSKKLLLSDSGFYLCAWSVRVGQFFGPGTRLTVL.

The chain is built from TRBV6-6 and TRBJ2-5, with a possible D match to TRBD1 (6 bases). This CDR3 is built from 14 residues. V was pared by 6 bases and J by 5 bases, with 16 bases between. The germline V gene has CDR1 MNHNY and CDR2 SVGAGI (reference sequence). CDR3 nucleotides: TGTGCCAGCAGCTGGGGGCCAGGAGTGGAGACCCAGTACTTC. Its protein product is CASSWGPGVETQYF.

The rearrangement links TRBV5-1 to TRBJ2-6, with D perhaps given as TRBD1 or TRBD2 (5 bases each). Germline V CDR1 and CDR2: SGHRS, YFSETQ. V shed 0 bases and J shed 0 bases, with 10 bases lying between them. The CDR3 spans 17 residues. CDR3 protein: CASSLDAGASGANVLTF. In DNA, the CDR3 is TGCGCCAGCAGCTTGGATGCCGGGGCCTCTGGGGCCAACGTCCTGACTTTC.

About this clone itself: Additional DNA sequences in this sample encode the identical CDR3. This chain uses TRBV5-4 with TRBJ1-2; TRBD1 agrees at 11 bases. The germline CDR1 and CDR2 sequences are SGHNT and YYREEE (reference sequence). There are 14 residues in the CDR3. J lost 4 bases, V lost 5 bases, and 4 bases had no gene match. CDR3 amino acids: CASRPDRGPYGYTF. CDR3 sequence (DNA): TGTGCCAGCAGACCGGACAGGGGGCCCTATGGCTACACCTTC.

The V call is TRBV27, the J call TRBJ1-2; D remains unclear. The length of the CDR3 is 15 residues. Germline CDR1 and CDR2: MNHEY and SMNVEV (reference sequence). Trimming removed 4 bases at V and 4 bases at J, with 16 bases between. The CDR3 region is CASSWKGDLRYGYTF. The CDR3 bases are TGTGCCAGCAGTTGGAAGGGAGACCTCCGCTATGGCTACACCTTC.

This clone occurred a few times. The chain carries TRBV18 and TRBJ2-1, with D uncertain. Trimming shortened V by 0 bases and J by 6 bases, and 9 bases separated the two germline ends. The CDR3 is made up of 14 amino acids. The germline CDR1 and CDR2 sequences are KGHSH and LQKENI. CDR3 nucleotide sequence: TGTGCCAGCTCACCACCGATCTCTAGCAATGAGCAGTTCTTC. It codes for CASSPPISSNEQFF.

CDR3 loop: CASSERNGQGTGNTIYF. CDR3 coding DNA: TGTGCCAGCAGCGAGAGGAACGGACAGGGGACTGGAAACACCATATATTTT. V and J are TRBV9 and TRBJ1-3; 9 positions match TRBD1. The CDR3 runs to 17 residues. The germline V gene has CDR1 SGDLS and CDR2 YYNGEE. With 3 bases clipped from V and 2 bases from J, the junction kept 9 bases outside the gene matches.

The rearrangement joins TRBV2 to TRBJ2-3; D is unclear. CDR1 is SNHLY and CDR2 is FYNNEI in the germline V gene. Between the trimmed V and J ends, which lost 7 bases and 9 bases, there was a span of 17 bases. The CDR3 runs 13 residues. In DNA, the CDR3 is TGTGCCAGCACCGTGACTCCCCTGGGGACGCAGTATTTT. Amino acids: CASTVTPLGTQYF.

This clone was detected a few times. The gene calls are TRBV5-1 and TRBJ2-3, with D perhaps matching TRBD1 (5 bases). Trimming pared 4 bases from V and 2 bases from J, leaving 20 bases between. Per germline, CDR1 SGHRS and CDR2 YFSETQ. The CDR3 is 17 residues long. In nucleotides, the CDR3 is TGCGCCAGCAGCCCCCAAATGGGGCTAAAGAACACAGATACGCAGTATTTT. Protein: CASSPQMGLKNTDTQYF. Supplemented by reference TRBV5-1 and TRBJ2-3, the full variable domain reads KAGVTQTPRYLIKTRGQQVTLSCSPISGHRSVSWYQQTPGQGLQFLFEYFSETQRNKGNFPGRFSGRQFSNSRSEMNVSTLELGDSALYLCASSPQMGLKNTDTQYFGPGTRLTVL.

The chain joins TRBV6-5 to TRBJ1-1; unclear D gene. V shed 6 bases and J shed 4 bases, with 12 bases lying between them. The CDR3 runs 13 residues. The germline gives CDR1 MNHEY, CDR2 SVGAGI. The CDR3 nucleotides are TGTGCCAGCAGCCGCCTGCTCGGCACTGAAGCTTTCTTT. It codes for CASSRLLGTEAFF.

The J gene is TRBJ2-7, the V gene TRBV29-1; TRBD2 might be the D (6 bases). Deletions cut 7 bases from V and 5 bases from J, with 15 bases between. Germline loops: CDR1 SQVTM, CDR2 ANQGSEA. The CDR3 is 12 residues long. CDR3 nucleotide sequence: TGCAGCGCTGGAGGGGCTCGGGACGAGCAGTACTTC. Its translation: CSAGGARDEQYF.

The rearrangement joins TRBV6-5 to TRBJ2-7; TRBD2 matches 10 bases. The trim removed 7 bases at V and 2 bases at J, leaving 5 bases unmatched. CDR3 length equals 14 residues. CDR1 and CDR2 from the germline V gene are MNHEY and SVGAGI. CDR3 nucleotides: TGTGCCAGCACCCGGACTAGCGGAGCCTACGAGCAGTACTTC. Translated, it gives CASTRTSGAYEQYF.

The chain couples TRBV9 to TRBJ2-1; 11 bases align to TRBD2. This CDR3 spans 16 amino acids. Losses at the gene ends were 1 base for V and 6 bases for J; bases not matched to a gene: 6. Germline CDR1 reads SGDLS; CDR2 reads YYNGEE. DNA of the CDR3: TGTGCCAGCAGCGTACAACTAGCGGGAGTTACCAATGAGCAGTTCTTC. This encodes CASSVQLAGVTNEQFF.

Written as DNA, the CDR3 is TGTGCCAGCTCACCCGGACAGGTCTATGGCTACACCTTC. Its translation: CASSPGQVYGYTF. The genes are TRBV18 and TRBJ1-2; TRBD1 matches 7 bases. This CDR3 is built from 13 residues. Trimming at V came to 3 bases and at J to 4 bases, leaving 2 bases not matched to a gene. Germline CDR1 reads KGHSH; CDR2 reads LQKENI.

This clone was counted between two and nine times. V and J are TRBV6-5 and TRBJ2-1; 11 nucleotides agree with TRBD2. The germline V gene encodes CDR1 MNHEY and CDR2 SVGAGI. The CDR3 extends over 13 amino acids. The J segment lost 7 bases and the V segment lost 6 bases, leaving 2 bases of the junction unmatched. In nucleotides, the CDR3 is TGTGCCAGCAGGTCTAGCGGGAGGAATGAGCAGTTCTTC. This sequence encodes CASRSSGRNEQFF.